Presented here are 22 T cell receptor beta chains from one specimen sequenced in a study of blood T cell repertoires in COVID-19 (TCRdb year 2020). The library was prepared using the immunoSEQ multiplex PCR assay. Entries here come from immuneACCESS through TCRdb and include only in-frame sequences with V and J called. Some clones fail to appear in such tables; in the studies checked, an unresolved V gene covers under half of the shortfall, and the cause of the remainder is unknown. Across this sample there are approximately 330,000 clones, with about 87% seen only once. The leading ten clones occupy 9.5% to 10% of the sample. The sequenced material came from peripheral blood. The receptor source for this set is a man aged 25-40 years with COVID-19, enrolled during active disease.

This sequence joins TRBV24-1 and TRBJ2-3, with unresolved D. From germline, CDR1 is KGHDR and CDR2 SFDVKD. The CDR3 runs to 15 residues. V was trimmed by 1 base and J by 2 bases, leaving 9 bases between them. This CDR3 reads CATSDFGSYTDTQYF. In DNA form, the CDR3 reads TGTGCCACCAGTGATTTTGGCAGTTACACAGATACGCAGTATTTT.

The chain uses TRBV18 and TRBJ1-2, with 7 nucleotides matching TRBD1. Germline V lookup: CDR1 KGHSH, CDR2 LQKENI. The CDR3 runs to 14 residues. The V segment lost 0 bases and the J segment 5 bases; nucleotides outside the gene matches: 3. The CDR3 region has the DNA TGTGCCAGCTCACCACCAGGGGGCGAGTATGGCTACACCTTC. Translation gives CASSPPGGEYGYTF.

This rearrangement joins TRBV11-2 to TRBJ2-3, with D perhaps matching TRBD1 (7 bases). Trimming took 3 bases from V and 5 from J, leaving 18 bases between them. Germline V CDR1 and CDR2: SGHAT, FQNNGV. The CDR3 spans 16 residues. As DNA, the CDR3 is TGTGCCAGCAGCTTGTTGGGAGGACAGGTCCGAGATACGCAGTATTTT. This translates into CASSLLGGQVRDTQYF.

The chain links TRBV18 to TRBJ2-1; 10 bases fit TRBD2. This CDR3 comprises 18 residues. Germline CDR1 reads KGHSH; CDR2 reads LQKENI. The V and J ends lost 4 bases and 4 bases, in that order; junction bases with no gene match: 13. CDR3 in amino acids: CASSHRTLLAGFYNEQFF. The CDR3 region has the DNA TGTGCCAGCTCACACAGGACCTTACTAGCGGGGTTTTACAATGAGCAGTTCTTC.

V usage is TRBV12-3 or TRBV12-4 and J usage is TRBJ1-2; D is unclear. V was trimmed by 2 bases and J by 5 bases, leaving 6 bases between them. CDR3 length: 12 amino acids. The CDR3 sequence is CASSLSLYGYTF. As DNA, the CDR3 is TGTGCCAGCAGTTTATCGTTGTATGGCTACACCTTC.

This clone came up a few times. J is TRBJ1-3 and V is TRBV4-2; the D is unclear. Trimming removed 0 bases at V and 7 bases at J, with 10 bases between. This CDR3 is built from 14 residues. The V gene's germline CDR1 is LGHNA and CDR2 YNFKEQ. CDR3 sequence: CASSQERGSNTIYF. The DNA of the CDR3 is TGTGCCAGCAGCCAAGAGCGGGGATCGAACACCATATATTTT.

The V call is TRBV19, the J call TRBJ2-3; the match to TRBD1 covers 10 bases. The germline V gene encodes CDR1 LNHDA and CDR2 SQIVND (reference sequence). The CDR3 length is 14 residues. Trimming took 9 bases from V and 2 from J; bases not matched to a gene: 5. In nucleotides, the CDR3 is TGTGCCAGCTTGGGACAGGGGCTCACAGATACGCAGTATTTT. It specifies CASLGQGLTDTQYF.

The V gene is TRBV19, the J gene TRBJ2-2; 9 bases agree with TRBD1. The germline V gene encodes CDR1 LNHDA and CDR2 SQIVND (reference sequence). The CDR3 is made up of 14 amino acids. Trimming cost V 6 bases and J 4 bases; bases outside gene matches: 3. Here the CDR3 reads CASSRTGATGELFF. Written as DNA, the CDR3 is TGTGCCAGTAGCCGGACAGGGGCCACCGGGGAGCTGTTTTTT.

This CDR3 is CASRRDSNEQYF. The DNA of the CDR3 is TGTGCCAGTAGGAGGGATTCCAACGAGCAGTACTTC. V usage is TRBV19 and J usage is TRBJ2-7, with D tentatively TRBD2 (5 bases). Trimming cost V 6 bases and J 5 bases, with 11 bases left between them. This CDR3 has 12 residues. CDR1 is LNHDA and CDR2 is SQIVND in the germline V gene (reference sequence).

The chain uses TRBV11-2 and TRBJ2-1; perhaps TRBD1 as D (6 bases). V was cut by 3 bases and J by 5 bases, with 8 bases left in between. Per the germline V gene, CDR1 is SGHAT and CDR2 is FQNNGV. The CDR3 contains 13 residues. The CDR3 sequence is CASSFGQHNEQFF. As DNA, the CDR3 is TGTGCCAGCAGCTTCGGACAGCACAATGAGCAGTTCTTC.

This clone was observed a handful of times. The rearrangement links TRBV7-2 to TRBJ2-2; no firm D call. CDR3 length: 14 amino acids. V lost 1 base, J lost 5 bases, and 8 bases lay in between. Germline V gene data show CDR1 as SGHTA and CDR2 as FQGNSA. In nucleotides, the CDR3 is TGTGCCAGCAGCTTAGTGACCAGGACCGGGGAGCTGTTTTTT. Translation gives CASSLVTRTGELFF.

This clone turned up a few times. The sample contains more than one DNA sequence encoding this CDR3. This chain joins TRBV2 and TRBJ2-3, with TRBD2 matching 10 bases. CDR1 is SNHLY and CDR2 is FYNNEI in the germline V gene. With V trimmed by 6 bases and J by 4 bases, 7 bases remained unmatched. This CDR3 is 15 amino acids long. CDR3 sequence: CASRLLAGVADTQYF. The CDR3 nucleotides are TGTGCCAGCAGACTCCTAGCGGGGGTTGCAGATACGCAGTATTTT.

The rearrangement uses TRBV6-1 and TRBJ2-7; the D gene is possibly TRBD2 (5 bases). Trimming took off 3 bases at V and 0 bases at J, with 9 bases between the two ends. There are 14 residues in the CDR3. The germline CDR1 and CDR2 sequences are MNHNS and SASEGT. The CDR3 DNA follows: TGTGCCAGCAGTGACCGGGGTCGCTCCTACGAGCAGTACTTC. Protein sequence: CASSDRGRSYEQYF.

This chain connects TRBV3-1 (or the pseudogene TRBV3-2) to TRBJ2-7; TRBD2 matches 9 bases. This CDR3 has 13 residues. CDR1 and CDR2 (germline): LGHDT, YNNKEL (reference sequence). The J segment lost 2 bases and the V segment lost 8 bases, leaving 4 bases of the junction unmatched. The CDR3 here is CASWSSGTYEQYF. CDR3 nucleotide sequence: TGTGCCAGCTGGTCTAGCGGGACCTACGAGCAGTACTTC.

CDR3 coding DNA: TGTGCCAGCAGTGATTACGGGACAGGGAATGAAAAACTGTTTTTT. This encodes CASSDYGTGNEKLFF. This chain uses TRBV25-1 with TRBJ1-4; 9 bases are a match to TRBD1. V lost 3 bases to trimming and J lost 5 bases; unmatched junction nucleotides: 4. The CDR3 length is 15 residues. Germline CDR1 and CDR2: MGHDK and SYGVNS.

This clone appeared once. The chain links TRBV3-1 (or the pseudogene TRBV3-2) to TRBJ2-7; no definite D call. V was pared by 4 bases and J by 5 bases, with 15 bases between. The CDR3 has 14 residues. Germline V gives CDR1 LGHDT, CDR2 YNNKEL (reference sequence). The CDR3 DNA is TGTGCCAGCAGCCGTTTTATCGTGTTAGACGAGCAGTACTTC. It encodes CASSRFIVLDEQYF.

V and J are TRBV7-9 and TRBJ2-7; perhaps TRBD1 as D (6 bases). The CDR3 loop spans 14 amino acids. The V and J ends lost 0 bases and 2 bases respectively, with 8 bases between them. Germline V CDR1 and CDR2: SEHNR, FQNEAQ (reference sequence). CDR3 sequence reads: CASSLAGDTYEQYF. In nucleotides, the CDR3 is TGTGCCAGCAGCTTAGCGGGGGACACCTACGAGCAGTACTTC.

The gene calls are TRBV30 and TRBJ1-2; D remains ambiguous. V was shortened by 1 base and J by 6 bases, with 12 bases between the two germline ends. CDR1 is GTSNPN, CDR2 SVGIG, per germline (reference sequence). The CDR3 spans 13 residues. The CDR3 loop is CAWSENTYDGYTF. CDR3 DNA sequence: TGTGCCTGGAGTGAAAATACTTACGATGGCTACACCTTC.

The chain recombines TRBV13 with TRBJ2-7; 9 positions agree with TRBD1. CDR3 length equals 15 residues. Germline CDR1 reads PRHDT; CDR2 reads FYEKMQ (reference sequence). V shed 4 bases and J 9 bases; nucleotides not matched to a gene: 13. The CDR3 reads CASSSSGTGSWGQYF. The CDR3 region has the DNA TGTGCCAGCAGCTCTTCCGGGACAGGGTCCTGGGGGCAGTACTTC.

Worth noting for this clone: The same CDR3 arises from other DNA sequences in this sample as well. This chain connects TRBV7-2 to TRBJ1-4; D perhaps matches TRBD1 (6 bases). The ends were cut back, 5 bases at V and 6 bases at J, with 13 bases in the middle. Per germline, CDR1 SGHTA and CDR2 FQGNSA. The length of the CDR3 is 14 residues. CDR3 amino acids: CASSRDRSDEKLFF. The CDR3 DNA reads as TGTGCCAGCAGCCGTGACAGGTCTGATGAAAAACTGTTTTTT.

The chain is built from TRBV4-1 and TRBJ1-5, with D perhaps TRBD1 (5 bases). Germline lookup yields CDR1 MGHRA and CDR2 YSYEKL. The CDR3 totals 16 residues. V was cut by 0 bases and J by 3 bases, with 12 bases left in between. CDR3 coding DNA: TGCGCCAGCAGCCAAGATCCAGGGATGAACAATCAGCCCCAGCATTTT. Its protein product is CASSQDPGMNNQPQHF.

V gene TRBV3-1 (or the pseudogene TRBV3-2) combines with J gene TRBJ2-7; tentatively, D is TRBD2 (5 bases). This CDR3 region has 14 residues. The germline V gene encodes CDR1 LGHDT and CDR2 YNNKEL (reference sequence). Trimming pared 3 bases from V and 0 bases from J, leaving 9 bases between. The chain's CDR3 is CASSHGENSYEQYF. CDR3 nucleotide sequence: TGTGCCAGCAGCCACGGGGAAAACTCCTACGAGCAGTACTTC.